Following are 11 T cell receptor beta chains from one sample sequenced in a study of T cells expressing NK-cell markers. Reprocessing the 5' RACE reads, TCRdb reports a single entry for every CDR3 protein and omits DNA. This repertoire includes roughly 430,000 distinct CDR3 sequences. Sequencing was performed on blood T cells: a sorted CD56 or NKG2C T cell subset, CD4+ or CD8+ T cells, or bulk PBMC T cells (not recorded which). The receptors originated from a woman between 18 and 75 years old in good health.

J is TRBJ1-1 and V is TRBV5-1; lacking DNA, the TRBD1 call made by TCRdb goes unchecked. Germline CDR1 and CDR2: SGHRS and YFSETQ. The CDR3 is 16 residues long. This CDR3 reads CASRNRTGSGHTEAFF.

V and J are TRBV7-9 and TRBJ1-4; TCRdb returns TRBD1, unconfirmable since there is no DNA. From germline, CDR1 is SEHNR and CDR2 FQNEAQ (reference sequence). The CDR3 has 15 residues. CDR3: CASSPTGSGNEKLFF.

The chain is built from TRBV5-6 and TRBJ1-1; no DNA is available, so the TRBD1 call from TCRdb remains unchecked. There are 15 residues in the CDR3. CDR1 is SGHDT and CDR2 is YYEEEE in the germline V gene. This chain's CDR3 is CASSSIVGGTTEAFF.

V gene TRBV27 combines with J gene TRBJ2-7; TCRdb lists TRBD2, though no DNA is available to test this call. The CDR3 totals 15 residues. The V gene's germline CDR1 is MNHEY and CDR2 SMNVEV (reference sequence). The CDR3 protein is CASSGASGSSYEQYF.

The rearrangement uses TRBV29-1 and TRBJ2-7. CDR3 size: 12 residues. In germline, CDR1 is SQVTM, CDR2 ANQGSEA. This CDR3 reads CSVEGQAYEQYF.

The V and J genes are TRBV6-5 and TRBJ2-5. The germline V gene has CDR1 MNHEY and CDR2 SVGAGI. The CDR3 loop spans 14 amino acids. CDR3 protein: CASSYLRSGETQYF.

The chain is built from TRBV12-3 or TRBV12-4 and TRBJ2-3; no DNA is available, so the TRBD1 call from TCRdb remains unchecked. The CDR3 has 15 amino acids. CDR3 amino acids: CASSGGPRSTDTQYF.

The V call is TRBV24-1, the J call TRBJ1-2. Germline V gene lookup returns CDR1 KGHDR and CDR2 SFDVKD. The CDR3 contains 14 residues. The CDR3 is CATSDSGQVHGYTF.

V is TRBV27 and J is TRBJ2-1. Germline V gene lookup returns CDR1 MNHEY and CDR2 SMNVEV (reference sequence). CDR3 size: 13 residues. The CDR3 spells CASRPLASNEQFF.

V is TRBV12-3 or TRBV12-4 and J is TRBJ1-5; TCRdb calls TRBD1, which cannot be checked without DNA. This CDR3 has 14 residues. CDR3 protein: CASSRESSNQPQHF.

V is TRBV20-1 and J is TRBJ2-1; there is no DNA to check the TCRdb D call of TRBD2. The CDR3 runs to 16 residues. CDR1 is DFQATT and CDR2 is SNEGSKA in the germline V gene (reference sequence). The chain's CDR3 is CSATISGRVAYNEQFF.